This T cell receptor beta chain comes out of a study of blood T cell repertoires in COVID-19. The recovered donors of Cohort 3 showed two negative PCRs, clearance, or symptom resolution. Measured with immunoSEQ multiplex PCR; TCRdb has only the in-frame clones, and not every one. The sample holds over 150,000 clones, roughly 80% seen once. V lost 3 bases to trimming and J lost 0 bases, with 16 bases between them. In germline, CDR1 is SGHRS, CDR2 YFSETQ. The CDR3 totals 17 residues. This sequence was found in a woman aged 45-59 years who had recovered from COVID-19. The chain joins TRBV5-1 to TRBJ2-1; TRBD1 is a possible D gene (6 bases). The sequenced material came from PBMCs or T cells enriched from blood (not recorded which). This chain's CDR3 is CASSSNPPTGSYNEQFF. The CDR3 nucleotides read TGCGCCAGCAGCTCGAACCCCCCGACAGGCTCCTACAATGAGCAGTTCTTC.